One and the same sample provided the 14 T cell receptor beta chains below, sequenced in a study of shared clonotypes between healthy human individuals (dated by TCRdb to 2018 to 2021). Receptors were amplified or captured by the immunoSEQ multiplex PCR assay. Imported from immuneACCESS, the table was reduced by TCRdb to in-frame sequences with V and J called. These copies leave out some clones; in studies compared against another copy, an unresolved V gene accounts for under half, and the cause of the remainder is not known. The sample table records 1,400,000 or so clones; approximately 98.5% of these occur just once. Over 0.3% of the sample is taken by the ten largest. The source material was naive CD4+ T cells sorted from blood. This specimen's cell subset or site label, interpreted: CD45RA+ positively selected. The receptor set was obtained from a man in his thirties or forties in good health.

This sequence joins TRBV28 and TRBJ2-7; 7 positions agree with TRBD1. Trimming cost V 4 bases and J 0 bases; bases outside gene matches: 9. Germline CDR1 and CDR2: MDHEN and SYDVKM. The CDR3 runs 16 residues. DNA for the CDR3: TGTGCCAGCAGTTACCGTAAGGCAGGGGGCTCCTACGAGCAGTACTTC. This sequence encodes CASSYRKAGGSYEQYF.

This clone was counted once. The chain couples TRBV18 to TRBJ1-5; a weak D match, TRBD1 (6 bases). The CDR3 covers 16 residues. From germline, CDR1 is KGHSH and CDR2 LQKENI. Trimming cost V 6 bases and J 2 bases, with 17 bases left between them. The DNA of the CDR3 is TGTGCCAGCTCCCCCGAGGGGGGAAATGGCAATCAGCCCCAGCATTTT. Translation: CASSPEGGNGNQPQHF. The full variable domain, completed using reference TRBV18 and TRBJ1-5, is NAGVMQNPRHLVRRRGQEARLRCSPMKGHSHVYWYRQLPEEGLKFMVYLQKENIIDESGMPKERFSAEFPKEGPSILRIQQVVRGDSAAYFCASSPEGGNGNQPQHFGDGTRLSIL.

The rearrangement joins TRBV7-2 to TRBJ2-2; 9 positions agree with TRBD2. Germline V gene sequence: CDR1 SGHTA, CDR2 FQGNSA. The V segment lost 4 bases and the J segment 3 bases; nucleotides outside the gene matches: 15. The CDR3 contains 19 residues. The CDR3 sequence: CASSSKSGRPLRDTGELFF. The CDR3 region has the DNA TGTGCCAGCAGCTCAAAAAGCGGGAGGCCCCTAAGGGACACCGGGGAGCTGTTTTTT.

The chain carries TRBV5-1 and TRBJ2-2; 14 bases are shared with TRBD2. V gave up 4 bases and J gave up 1 base; unmatched junction bases: 6. Germline values: CDR1 SGHRS, CDR2 YFSETQ. The length of the CDR3 is 18 residues. The CDR3 coding sequence is TGCGCCAGCAGCGCGACTAGCGGGAGGGCCGGGAACACCGGGGAGCTGTTTTTT. This translates into CASSATSGRAGNTGELFF.

The V and J genes are TRBV11-2 and TRBJ1-2, with 10 nucleotides matching TRBD1. The germline CDR1 and CDR2 sequences are SGHAT and FQNNGV. The CDR3 runs 17 residues. J lost 4 bases, V lost 5 bases, and 13 bases had no gene match. CDR3 sequence: CASSPFDRDRGRYGYTF. The CDR3 DNA reads as TGTGCCAGCAGCCCTTTTGACCGGGACAGGGGCCGCTATGGCTACACCTTC.

The gene calls are TRBV25-1 and TRBJ2-7; TRBD2 aligns across 10 bases. The V gene end was trimmed by 7 bases and the J gene end by 6 bases; junction bases not matched to a gene: 9. The CDR3 consists of 14 residues. Germline CDR1 reads MGHDK; CDR2 reads SYGVNS. CDR3 in amino acids: CASTPGTSVGEQYF. The CDR3 DNA sequence: TGTGCCAGCACTCCCGGGACTAGCGTCGGCGAGCAGTACTTC.

The chain combines TRBV7-6 with TRBJ2-7; the D gene is possibly TRBD2 (5 bases). The CDR3 totals 16 residues. The V gene's germline CDR1 is SGHVS and CDR2 FNYEAQ. Trimming removed 5 bases from V and 1 base from J, with 18 bases in between. The CDR3 spells CASSPEASWYSYEQYF. CDR3 nucleotides: TGTGCCAGCAGCCCCGAGGCTAGCTGGTATTCCTACGAGCAGTACTTC.

The gene calls are TRBV7-3 and TRBJ2-2; D unclear. The V end was cut by 1 base, the J end by 6 bases, with 6 bases between. Germline V gives CDR1 SGHTA, CDR2 FQGTGA. This CDR3 is built from 13 residues. CDR3 in amino acids: CASSLRLAGELFF. CDR3 DNA sequence: TGTGCCAGCAGCTTAAGACTCGCCGGGGAGCTGTTTTTT.

The chain links TRBV13 to TRBJ2-7, with 8 bases lining up with TRBD1. From germline, CDR1 is PRHDT and CDR2 FYEKMQ (reference sequence). V lost 5 bases, J lost 4 bases, and 10 bases stayed unmatched. This CDR3 has 15 amino acids. The CDR3 loop is CASSRRTGLSYEQYF. CDR3 nucleotides: TGTGCCAGCAGCAGAAGGACAGGGTTGAGTTACGAGCAGTACTTC.

This chain links TRBV15 with TRBJ2-1; 8 nucleotides agree with TRBD2. In germline, CDR1 is LNHNV, CDR2 YYDKDF (reference sequence). Germline trimming cut 5 bases from V and 7 bases from J; bases unmatched to any gene: 7. The length of the CDR3 is 14 residues. CDR3 coding DNA: TGTGCCACCAGCTCCTCCGGGGGGGTTAATGAGCAGTTCTTC. Residues: CATSSSGGVNEQFF.

In nucleotides, the CDR3 is TGTGCCAGCAGCGTAGCTATAGCAGGGAACACTGAAGCTTTCTTT. Translated, it gives CASSVAIAGNTEAFF. The chain is built from TRBV9 and TRBJ1-1; no definite D call. Germline assignment: CDR1 SGDLS and CDR2 YYNGEE. The CDR3 has 15 residues. V gave up 0 bases and J gave up 1 base, with 10 bases separating them.

In its sample, this clone was seen once. This chain uses TRBV7-9 with TRBJ2-4; tentative D call: TRBD1 (6 bases). CDR1 is SEHNR, CDR2 FQNEAQ, per germline (reference sequence). The CDR3 length is 17 residues. V lost 2 bases and J lost 8, with 22 bases in between. The CDR3 protein is CASSLRATGLRVDIQYF. CDR3 nucleotides: TGTGCCAGCAGCTTAAGGGCGACAGGCCTACGGGTTGACATTCAGTACTTC.

The V call is TRBV10-3, the J call TRBJ1-2; perhaps TRBD1 as D (6 bases). The CDR3 covers 14 residues. Trimming pared 7 bases from V and 1 base from J, leaving 13 bases between. Germline V CDR1 and CDR2: ENHRY, SYGVKD. Here the CDR3 reads CAITQGQGNYGYTF. In DNA form, the CDR3 reads TGTGCCATCACACAGGGTCAGGGTAACTATGGCTACACCTTC.

The chain is built from TRBV19 and TRBJ2-7; possibly TRBD1 or TRBD2 for D (7 bases each). The CDR3 has 14 residues. V lost 5 bases, J lost 9 bases, and 20 bases lay in between. Germline-derived CDR1 and CDR2 are LNHDA and SQIVND (reference sequence). The chain's CDR3 is CASSAFEAGQRQYF. Here the CDR3 DNA reads TGTGCCAGTAGTGCCTTCGAAGCGGGACAGCGGCAGTACTTC.